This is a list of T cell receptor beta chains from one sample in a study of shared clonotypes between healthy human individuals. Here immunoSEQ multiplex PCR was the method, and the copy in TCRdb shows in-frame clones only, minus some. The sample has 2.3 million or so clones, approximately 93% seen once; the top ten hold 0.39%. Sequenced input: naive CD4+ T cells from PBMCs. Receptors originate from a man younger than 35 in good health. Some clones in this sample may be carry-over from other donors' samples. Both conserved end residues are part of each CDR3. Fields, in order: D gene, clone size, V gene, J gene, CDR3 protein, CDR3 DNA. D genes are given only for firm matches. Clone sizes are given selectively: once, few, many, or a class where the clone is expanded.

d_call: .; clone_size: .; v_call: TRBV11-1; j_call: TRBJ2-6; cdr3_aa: CASSYPTSRIPSGANVLTF; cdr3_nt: TGTGCCAGCAGCTATCCGACCAGCAGGATCCCCTCTGGGGCCAACGTCCTGACTTTC
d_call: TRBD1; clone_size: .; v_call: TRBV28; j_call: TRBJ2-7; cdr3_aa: CASRSPGQGSYEQYF; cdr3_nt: TGTGCCAGCAGATCTCCGGGACAGGGATCCTACGAGCAGTACTTC
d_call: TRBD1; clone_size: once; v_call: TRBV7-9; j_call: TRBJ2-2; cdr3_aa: CASSLSGTGKTGGELFF; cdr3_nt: TGTGCCAGCAGCTTATCCGGGACAGGGAAAACGGGCGGGGAGCTGTTTTTT
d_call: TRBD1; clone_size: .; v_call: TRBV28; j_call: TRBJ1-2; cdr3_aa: CASSSRDRDYGYTF; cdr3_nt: TGTGCCAGCAGTTCGAGGGACAGGGACTATGGCTACACCTTC
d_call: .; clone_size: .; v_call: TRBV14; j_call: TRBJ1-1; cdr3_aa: CASSQGPGMNTEAFF; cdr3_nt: TGTGCCAGCAGCCAAGGGCCGGGGATGAACACTGAAGCTTTCTTT
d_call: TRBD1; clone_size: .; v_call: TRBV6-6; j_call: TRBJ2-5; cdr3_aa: CASRSGQGEETQYF; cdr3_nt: TGTGCCAGCAGGTCGGGACAGGGAGAAGAGACCCAGTACTTC
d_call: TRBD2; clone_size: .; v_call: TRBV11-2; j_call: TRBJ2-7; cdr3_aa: CASSTTSGRRETYEQYF; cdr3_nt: TGTGCCAGCAGCACAACTAGCGGGAGGCGCGAAACCTACGAGCAGTACTTC
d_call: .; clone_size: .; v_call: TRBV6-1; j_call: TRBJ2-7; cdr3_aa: CASSVSSVYEQYF; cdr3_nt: TGTGCCAGCAGTGTCAGCAGCGTCTACGAGCAGTACTTC
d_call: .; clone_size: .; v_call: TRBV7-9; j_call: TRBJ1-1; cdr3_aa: CASSPNRVGSEAFF; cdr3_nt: TGTGCCAGCAGCCCGAACAGGGTTGGGAGTGAAGCTTTCTTT
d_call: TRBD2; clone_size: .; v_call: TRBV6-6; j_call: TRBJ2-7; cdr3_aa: CASKRGPEQYF; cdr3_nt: TGTGCCAGCAAGCGGGGGCCCGAGCAGTACTTC
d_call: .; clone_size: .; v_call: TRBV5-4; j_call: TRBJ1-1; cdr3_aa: CASSPGPVLMNTEAFF; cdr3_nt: TGTGCCAGCAGCCCCGGGCCGGTACTCATGAACACTGAAGCTTTCTTT
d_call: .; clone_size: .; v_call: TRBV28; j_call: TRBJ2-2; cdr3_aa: CASTPGYTGELFF; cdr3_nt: TGTGCCAGCACCCCAGGCTACACCGGGGAGCTGTTTTTT
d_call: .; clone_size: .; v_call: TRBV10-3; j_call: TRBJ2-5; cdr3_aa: CAIRGSQETQYF; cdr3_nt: TGTGCCATCAGGGGGAGCCAAGAGACCCAGTACTTC
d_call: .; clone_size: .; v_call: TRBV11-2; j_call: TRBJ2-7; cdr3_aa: CASSLALPTSEQYF; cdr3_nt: TGTGCCAGCAGCTTAGCGCTCCCTACTAGTGAGCAGTACTTC
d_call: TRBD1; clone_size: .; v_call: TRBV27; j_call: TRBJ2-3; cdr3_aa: CASSLLTGGAGDTQYF; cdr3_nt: TGTGCCAGCAGTTTATTGACAGGGGGCGCGGGAGATACGCAGTATTTT
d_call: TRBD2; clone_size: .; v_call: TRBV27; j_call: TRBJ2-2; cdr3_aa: CASSGASGFEGELFF; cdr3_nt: TGTGCCAGCAGCGGGGCTAGCGGTTTCGAAGGGGAGCTGTTTTTT
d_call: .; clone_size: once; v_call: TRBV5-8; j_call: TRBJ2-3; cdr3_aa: CASSLGTGWGTDTQYF; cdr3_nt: TGTGCCAGCAGCTTGGGAACAGGGTGGGGGACAGATACGCAGTATTTT
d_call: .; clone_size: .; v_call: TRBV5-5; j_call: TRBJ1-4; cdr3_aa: CASSRHAGSPNEKLFF; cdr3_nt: TGTGCCAGCAGCCGTCACGCAGGGTCTCCTAATGAAAAACTGTTTTTT
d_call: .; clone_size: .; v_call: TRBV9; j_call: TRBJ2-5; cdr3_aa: CASSVDSLQETQYF; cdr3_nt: TGTGCCAGCAGCGTAGACTCACTCCAAGAGACCCAGTACTTC
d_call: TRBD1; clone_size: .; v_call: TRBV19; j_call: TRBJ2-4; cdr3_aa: CASSRSRGQSNIQYF; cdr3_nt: TGTGCCAGTAGTAGAAGCAGGGGGCAATCAAACATTCAGTACTTC
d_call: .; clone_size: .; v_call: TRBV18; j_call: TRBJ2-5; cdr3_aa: CASSPETGFNRETQYF; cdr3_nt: TGTGCCAGCTCCCCCGAGACAGGTTTTAATCGGGAGACCCAGTACTTC
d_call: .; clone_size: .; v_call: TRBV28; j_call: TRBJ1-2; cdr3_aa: CASNSLTGPTGYTF; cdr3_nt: TGTGCCAGCAACTCGCTGACCGGGCCCACTGGCTACACCTTC
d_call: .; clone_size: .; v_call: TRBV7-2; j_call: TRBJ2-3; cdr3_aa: CASRPGGGSRDTQYF; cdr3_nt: TGTGCCAGCAGACCGGGTGGGGGGTCTCGAGATACGCAGTATTTT
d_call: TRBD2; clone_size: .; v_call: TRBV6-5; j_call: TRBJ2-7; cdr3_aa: CASSQTSGSLSEQYF; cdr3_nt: TGTGCCAGCAGCCAGACTAGCGGGAGCTTGTCCGAGCAGTACTTC
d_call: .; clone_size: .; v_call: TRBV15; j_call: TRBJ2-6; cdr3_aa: CATRGSGANVLTF; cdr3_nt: TGTGCCACCCGTGGATCGGGGGCCAACGTCCTGACTTTC
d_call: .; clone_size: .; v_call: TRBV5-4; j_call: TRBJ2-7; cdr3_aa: CASSSYPRVAYEQYF; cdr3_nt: TGTGCCAGCAGCTCCTACCCTAGGGTAGCCTACGAGCAGTACTTC